This entry features one TCR beta chain sequence. This entry belongs to a study of T cell changes during pregnancy in multiple sclerosis. Germline loops: CDR1 SEHNR, CDR2 FQNEAQ (reference sequence). V lost 4 bases, J lost 7 bases, and 19 bases lay in between. The CDR3 totals 15 residues. Only in-frame clones appear in the TCRdb table, and some are missing; sequencing was by immunoSEQ multiplex PCR. The repertoire consists of roughly 100,000 clones, with about 91% occurring once and the leading ten covering 0.75% to 0.95%. The clonotype comes from a female donor with multiple sclerosis, enrolled in a pregnancy study. The chain combines TRBV7-9 with TRBJ1-2; no clear D. Sequencing used peripheral blood, obtained after pregnancy. In nucleotides, the CDR3 is TGTGCCAGCAGCTCACTAAGGGCGGGATTGGGTGGCTACACCTTC. This encodes CASSSLRAGLGGYTF.